The clone carrying this T cell receptor beta chain was seen more than once but under ten times. Its specificity is not known. Combining a sample-barcoded 5' primer with a J-beta primer mix, a second PCR ran for roughly 6 to 12 cycles. Via MiXCR, TCRdb re-called the 5' RACE reads, giving one row per CDR3 protein. The data hold fewer than 600,000 distinct CDR3 sequences, with approximately 26% observed a single time. This record comes from a study of blood T cells in healthy people across ages. Isolation yielded PBMCs, at least 7 million per sample, in every case. Study observations and caveats: TCR beta diversity per million T cells fell roughly linearly with age.

The CDR3 sequence is 15 residues long. With 7 bases clipped from V and 4 bases from J, the junction kept 8 bases outside the gene matches. CDR1 and CDR2 (germline): SNHLY, FYNNEI. These data were also reused for a study on T cells of mothers and their children. That study reports: cDNA synthesis used all extracted RNA, 1.5 ug per 15 ul. Each mother yielded more than 9.5 million TCR beta CDR3 reads. Each child yielded about 3 million reads.

The rearrangement uses TRBV2 and TRBJ1-2; 11 positions agree with TRBD1. The specimen was blood. This sequence originates from a boy aged 2 to 10 in good health. This chain's CDR3 is CASTGGQGAPYGYTF. DNA of the CDR3: TGTGCCAGCACCGGAGGACAGGGGGCTCCCTATGGCTACACCTTC.